This T cell receptor (beta chain) was obtained from a study of glioma-infiltrating T cells (TCRdb year 2016). Turning to the overall study: Glioma tissue, non-neoplastic brain tissue and matched peripheral blood mononuclear cells were used as sources from which TCR alpha- and beta-chain repertoires were sequenced. To measure how far tissue and blood T-cell populations diverged, each tissue-infiltrating repertoire was compared against the peripheral blood repertoire of the same patient. Three low-grade glioma patients, seven or eight primary glioblastoma patients, and three non-glioma patients who contributed non-neoplastic brain tissue made up the paired cohort. What the research found in general, with its limitations: Only a very small number of CDR3 sequences turned up in both tissue and blood, a result put down to high CDR3 diversity combined with limited sampling. In non-neoplastic patients, VJ-independent divergence between tissue and blood fell below expectation, whereas in all gliomas, and especially in low-grade gliomas, the divergence rose above expectation. Group comparisons rested on small numbers: three non-neoplastic, three low-grade glioma and 7 or 8 glioblastoma patients.

The iRepertoire nested amplicon-rescue multiplex PCR (arm-PCR) platform was used to amplify TCR alpha and beta CDR3 regions from RNA. The input for one-step reverse transcription and amplification was roughly 85-400 ng of either tissue mRNA or PBMC total RNA. Following bead purification, Illumina adapters were added by a secondary multiplex PCR, and libraries between 200 and 400 bp were gel-purified. The libraries contained internal 6-nucleotide barcodes that were used for demultiplexing. The libraries were sequenced on an Illumina MiSeq using 2x220 or 2x250 nucleotide paired-end reads. Concerning the study's data processing: FLASH 1.2.11 was used to merge paired reads, and BWA-MEM then aligned the reads to the GRCh37 human genome before TRA and TRB reads were extracted. For V and J assignment, an IMGT-derived reference of cassette sequences and CDR3 motifs that included pseudogenes was used. Reads were translated in three frames, and productive CDR3s were defined as those with a C...FGXG motif and no stop codons. A clonotype was defined as a unique combination of a V-J cassette pair and a CDR3 amino acid sequence. Hamming distance filtering was applied to reads, with thresholds set by the sequence error rate of each sample in mapped regions. TCRdb cleaned the public reads at Q25 with fastp, built clones with MiXCR and kept in-frame beta chains. A single entry per CDR3 protein holds the most common genes and DNA from its merged rows. The V and J calls here are based on TCRdb, not the publication. Within this sample are about 99,000 distinct CDR3 sequences, with about 30% of them counted one time only. 40% to 45% of the sample is held by the ten biggest clonotypes.

As regards this clonotype: Its antigen remains undetermined. The input lacks base qualities; no much larger clone sits a single base away.

Trimmed from V: 0 bases; trimmed from J: 8 bases; junction bases lacking a gene match: 7. The germline V gene supplies CDR1 MNHEY and CDR2 SVGAGI. The CDR3, from cysteine to phenylalanine, totals 15 residues. The retained sequence is limited to the CDR3, 45 bases, with the frame set at the first base. This chain joins TRBV6-5 to TRBJ2-1; 7 bases in between match TRBD1. This receptor was obtained from a human donor with low-grade glioma or glioblastoma, undergoing nonglioma brain surgery, or in good health (not recorded which). The sample consisted of glioma tissue, nonneoplastic brain tissue, or PBMCs (not recorded which). The DNA sequence is given as TGTGCCAGCAGTTACTCTAGGGGGCCTCTCGATGAGCAGTTCTTC. It encodes CASSYSRGPLDEQFF.